Shown below are 5 T cell receptor beta chains from a single sample sequenced in a study of T-cell memory formation after mild COVID-19. TCRdb itself ran the 5' RACE reads through MiXCR, one entry per CDR3 protein. The sample contains hundreds of thousands of distinct CDR3 sequences, roughly 15% of which appear only once. Input material: PBMCs or a T cell subset sorted from them (not recorded which). The origin of the receptors is a man aged 18 to 30 who had mild COVID-19 (a few samples of this study predate the infection). Cell type and time point are not known.

This clonotype was observed at least ten times. The CDR3 DNA reads TGTGCCAGCTCACCTAGCCAGCGGGAGATCACAGATACGCAGTATTTT. The encoded protein is CASSPSQREITDTQYF. This chain uses TRBV18 with TRBJ2-3; 8 positions match TRBD2. The germline V gene encodes CDR1 KGHSH and CDR2 LQKENI. This CDR3 contains 16 residues. The V gene end was trimmed by 3 bases and the J gene end by 2 bases; junction bases not matched to a gene: 7.

V and J are TRBV5-6 and TRBJ2-7; D possibly corresponds to TRBD1 (5 bases). CDR1 and CDR2 (germline): SGHDT, YYEEEE. This CDR3 contains 13 residues. Trimming left V 3 bases short and J 0 bases short, with 7 bases between. DNA for the CDR3: TGTGCCAGCAGCTCCCAGGGCTCCTACGAGCAGTACTTC. This encodes CASSSQGSYEQYF.

This clonotype was observed a few times. The V gene is TRBV10-3, the J gene TRBJ2-5, with 7 nucleotides matching TRBD1. The germline V gene has CDR1 ENHRY and CDR2 SYGVKD. Trimming cost V 6 bases and J 2 bases; bases outside gene matches: 9. The CDR3 covers 15 residues. DNA of the CDR3: TGTGCCATCAGCGAACAAAACAGGGGACAAGAGACCCAGTACTTC. It encodes CAISEQNRGQETQYF.

The chain has TRBV27 and TRBJ2-5; 7 nucleotides align to TRBD2. The V and J ends lost 7 bases and 9 bases, in that order; junction bases with no gene match: 8. Germline V gene sequence: CDR1 MNHEY, CDR2 SMNVEV (reference sequence). This CDR3 contains 12 residues. CDR3 in amino acids: CASIAPGGSQYF. The CDR3 DNA reads as TGTGCCAGCATAGCCCCGGGAGGATCCCAGTACTTC.

This clonotype was observed at least ten times. The DNA for the CDR3 is TGCGCCAGCAGTGCCACACTGGACCTAAACACCGGGGAGCTGTTTTTT. Translation gives CASSATLDLNTGELFF. V gene TRBV10-1 combines with J gene TRBJ2-2; unclear D gene. Germline CDR1 reads WNHNN; CDR2 reads SYGVQD (reference sequence). The CDR3 sequence is 16 residues long. The ends were cut back, 4 bases at V and 2 bases at J, with 14 bases in the middle.